This note documents a single TCR beta chain sequence. Alongside a J-beta primer mix, a sample-barcoded 5' primer served in a second PCR lasting roughly 6 to 11 cycles. TCRdb ran MiXCR on the 5' RACE reads and lists one entry per CDR3 protein. The repertoire holds hundreds of thousands of distinct CDR3 sequences, with approximately 49% as singletons. The junction had 2 bases not matched to a gene; V was cut back by 6 bases and J by 0 bases. The CDR3 has 15 residues. Germline V gene data show CDR1 as LNHDA and CDR2 as SQIVND (reference sequence). The sample is drawn from a study of blood T cells in healthy people across ages.

Sequenced material: blood. This chain uses TRBV19 with TRBJ2-6, with 7 bases that match TRBD1. The TCR comes from a man aged 30 to 45 in good health. This chain's CDR3 is CASRTGSSGANVLTF. DNA for the CDR3: TGTGCCAGTAGGACAGGGAGCTCTGGGGCCAACGTCCTGACTTTC.